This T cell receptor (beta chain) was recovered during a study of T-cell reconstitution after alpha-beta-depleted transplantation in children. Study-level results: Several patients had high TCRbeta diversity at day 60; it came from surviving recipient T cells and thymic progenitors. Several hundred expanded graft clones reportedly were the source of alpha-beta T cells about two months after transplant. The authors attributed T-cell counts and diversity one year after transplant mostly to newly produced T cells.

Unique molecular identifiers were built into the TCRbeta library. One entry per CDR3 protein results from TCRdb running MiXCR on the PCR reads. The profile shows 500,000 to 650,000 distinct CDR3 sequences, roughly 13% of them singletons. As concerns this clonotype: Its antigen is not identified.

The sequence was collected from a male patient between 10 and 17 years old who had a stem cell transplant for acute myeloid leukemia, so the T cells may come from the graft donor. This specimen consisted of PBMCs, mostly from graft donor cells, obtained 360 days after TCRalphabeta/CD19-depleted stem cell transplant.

The CDR3 spells CSARGTGGPLLNYGYTF. DNA of the CDR3: TGCAGTGCTAGGGGGACAGGGGGGCCCCTCCTTAACTATGGCTACACCTTC. V gene TRBV20-1 combines with J gene TRBJ1-2; 11 bases agree with TRBD1. Trimming took 3 bases from V and 1 from J; bases not matched to a gene: 10. This CDR3 is built from 17 residues. CDR1 and CDR2 from the germline V gene are DFQATT and SNEGSKA (reference sequence).